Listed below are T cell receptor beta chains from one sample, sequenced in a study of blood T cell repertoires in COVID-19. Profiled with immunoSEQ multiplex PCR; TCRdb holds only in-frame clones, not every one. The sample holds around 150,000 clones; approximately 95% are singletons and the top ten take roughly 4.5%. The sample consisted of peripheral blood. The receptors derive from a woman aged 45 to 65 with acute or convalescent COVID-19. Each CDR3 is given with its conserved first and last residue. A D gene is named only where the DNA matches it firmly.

TGTGCCAGCAGCTTGGACGGAGCCTACGAGCAGTACTTC,CASSLDGAYEQYF,TRBJ2-7,-,TRBV5-4
TGTGCCAGCAGCTTAGCGGGAGTTACGAACACCGGGGAGCTGTTTTTT,CASSLAGVTNTGELFF,TRBJ2-2,TRBD2,TRBV4-2
TGTGCCAGCAGTGACTCGAGGGACACCGGGGAGCTGTTTTTT,CASSDSRDTGELFF,TRBJ2-2,-,TRBV6-4
TGTGCCAGCAGCCAGGGACTATTCCACTACGAGCAGTACTTC,CASSQGLFHYEQYF,TRBJ2-7,TRBD2,TRBV5-6
TGTGCCAGCAGTGAACCGCGAGGGGAAGCTTTCTTT,CASSEPRGEAFF,TRBJ1-1,-,TRBV25-1
TGTGCCAGCAGCTTTGGCAGGTCCAACTATGGCTACACCTTC,CASSFGRSNYGYTF,TRBJ1-2,-,TRBV7-9
TGTGCCAGCAGCTTTTCCAGACAGGTCTATGGCTACACCTTC,CASSFSRQVYGYTF,TRBJ1-2,-,TRBV11-2
TGCAGCGTTGCATCGGGGGGGGGTCAGCCCCAGCATTTT,CSVASGGGQPQHF,TRBJ1-5,-,TRBV29-1
TGTGCCAGTAGCCCCACAGGTTATGGCTACACCTTC,CASSPTGYGYTF,TRBJ1-2,-,TRBV19
TGCGCCAGCAGTTCGGCTAGCGGAGCCTACGAGCAGTACTTC,CASSSASGAYEQYF,TRBJ2-7,TRBD2,TRBV5-1